This T cell receptor beta chain was sequenced for a study of shared clonotypes between healthy human individuals. Looking at the study overall: A few men and two women, aged 18 to 49, were donors. General study results and limits: Naive CD4 clonotype sharing across a handful of donors was around 5%.

Donors were Caucasian adults residing in Nashville, Tennessee, USA. For this clone: Its antigen is unknown.

The CDR3 sequence is 15 residues long. The J segment lost 5 bases and the V segment lost 7 bases, leaving 13 bases of the junction unmatched. Per the germline V gene, CDR1 is SNHLY and CDR2 is FYNNEI. Samples underwent the assay at deep level. Measured with immunoSEQ multiplex PCR; TCRdb has only the in-frame clones, and not every one. The table has 2,500,000 or so clones, under 95% seen once. The V call is TRBV2, the J call TRBJ1-1, with TRBD1 matching over 7 bases. Sequences were obtained from naive CD4+ T cells from PBMCs. Subset of the sample: CD45RA+ positively selected. The receptor's source is a man aged 18 to 35 in good health. Some clones in this sample may be carry-over from other donors' samples. In DNA, the CDR3 is TGTGCCAGCATGAGGGTGTGGGACAGCTCTACTGAAGCTTTCTTT. Its protein product is CASMRVWDSSTEAFF. Drawing the rest from reference TRBV2 and TRBJ1-1, the complete variable domain is EPEVTQTPSHQVTQMGQEVILRCVPISNHLYFYWYRQILGQKVEFLVSFYNNEISEKSEIFDDQFSVERPDGSNFTLKIRSTKLEDSAMYFCASMRVWDSSTEAFFGQGTRLTVV.